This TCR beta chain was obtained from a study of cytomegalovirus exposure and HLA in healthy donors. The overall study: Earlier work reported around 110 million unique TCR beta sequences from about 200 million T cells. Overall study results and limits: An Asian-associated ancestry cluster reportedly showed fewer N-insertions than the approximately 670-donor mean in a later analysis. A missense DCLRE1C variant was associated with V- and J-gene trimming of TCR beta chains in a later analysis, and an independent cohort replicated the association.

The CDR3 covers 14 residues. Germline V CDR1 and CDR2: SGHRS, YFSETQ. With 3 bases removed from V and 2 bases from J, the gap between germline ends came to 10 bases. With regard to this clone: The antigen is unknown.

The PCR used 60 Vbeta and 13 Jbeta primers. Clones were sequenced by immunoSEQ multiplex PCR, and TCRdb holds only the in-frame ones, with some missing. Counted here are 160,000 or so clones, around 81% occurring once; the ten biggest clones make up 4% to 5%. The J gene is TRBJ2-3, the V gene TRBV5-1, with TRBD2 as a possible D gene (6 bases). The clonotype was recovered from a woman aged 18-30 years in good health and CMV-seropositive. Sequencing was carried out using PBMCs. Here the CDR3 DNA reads TGCGCCAGCAGCTCCAGGACTACCACAGATACGCAGTATTTT. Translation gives CASSSRTTTDTQYF.